The 4 T cell receptor beta chains below all came from one sample that was sequenced in a study of regulatory T cells in long-lasting Graves disease. CDR3-region Arm-PCR and iRepertoire HTBI primers produced the TCR beta libraries. MiXCR, run by TCRdb on the multiplex PCR reads, gives a single entry per CDR3 protein. The table lists about 290,000 distinct CDR3 sequences, around 20% of them singletons, with 56% in the top ten. Time point described: persistent/refractory GD, antithyroid drugs over 5 years with positive TRAb. Researchers made the TCR library from RNA that was extracted from PBMCs. Specimen: peripheral blood mononuclear cells (PBMCs), collected when the disease was refractory, from a patient treated with antithyroid drugs. The receptors here all came from a female donor with Graves disease.

This clonotype came up a few times. The J gene is TRBJ2-5, the V gene TRBV7-2, with no clear D. CDR1 and CDR2 (germline): SGHTA, FQGNSA. The CDR3 totals 14 residues. V lost 0 bases to trimming and J lost 2 bases, with 7 bases between them. CDR3 bases: TGTGCCAGCAGCTTAGCGACATGGCAAGAGACCCAGTACTTC. Translated, it gives CASSLATWQETQYF.

This clonotype was counted only a few times. The chain joins TRBV10-3 to TRBJ1-1; D call uncertain. Germline values: CDR1 ENHRY, CDR2 SYGVKD. The CDR3 runs to 11 residues. Trimming cost V 10 bases and J 4 bases, with 10 bases left between them. In DNA form, the CDR3 reads TGTGCCACCCTCTGGGGCACTGAAGCTTTCTTT. Its protein is CATLWGTEAFF.

This clonotype was detected only a few times. J is TRBJ1-2 and V is TRBV14, with no clear D. V was clipped by 0 bases and J by 5 bases, with 13 bases between them. The CDR3 covers 15 residues. The V gene's germline CDR1 is SGHDN and CDR2 FVKESK. For the CDR3, the DNA is TGTGCCAGCAGCCAAGATCCTGACGCGTCATATGGCTACACCTTC. Amino acids: CASSQDPDASYGYTF.

This clonotype was observed a few times. This chain uses TRBV7-2 with TRBJ2-7; 9 bases align to TRBD2. Germline assignment: CDR1 SGHTA and CDR2 FQGNSA. V dropped 1 base and J dropped 7; count of bases not matched to a gene: 8. The CDR3 totals 15 residues. The CDR3 DNA is TGTGCCAGCAGCTTAGGTGCTAGCGGGACGGGGGAGCAGTACTTC. It translates to CASSLGASGTGEQYF. The whole variable domain, remainder taken from reference TRBV7-2 and TRBJ2-7, is GAGVSQSPSNKVTEKGKDVELRCDPISGHTALYWYRQSLGQGLEFLIYFQGNSAPDKSGLPSDRFSAERTGGSVSTLTIQRTQQEDSAVYLCASSLGASGTGEQYFGPGTRLTVT.